The 25 T cell receptor beta chains in this list originate from one sample, sequenced in a study of shared clonotypes between healthy human individuals. Clones were read by immunoSEQ multiplex PCR, and TCRdb kept only the in-frame ones, dropping some. The table records fewer than 1.6 million clones, 98% of them present only once. Sequencing was performed on naive CD4+ T cells sorted from blood. Subset meaning: CD45RA+ positively selected. All receptors derive from a man aged 30-40 years in good health.

This clone appeared once. The V call is TRBV25-1, the J call TRBJ2-1, with a tentative D call TRBD1 (5 bases). Germline CDR1 MGHDK, CDR2 SYGVNS. The CDR3 has 13 residues. Trimming cost V 3 bases and J 12 bases, with 15 bases left between them. CDR3 residues: CASSDPQVRGQFF. The CDR3 DNA sequence: TGTGCCAGCAGTGACCCACAGGTCCGTGGGCAGTTCTTC.

This chain connects TRBV2 to TRBJ2-3; TRBD1 agrees at 9 bases. The CDR3 is 13 residues long. V was pared by 6 bases and J by 4 bases, with 2 bases of the junction left unmatched. The germline gives CDR1 SNHLY, CDR2 FYNNEI. CDR3 sequence (DNA): TGTGCCAGCAGGACAGGGGGAGCAGATACGCAGTATTTT. As protein: CASRTGGADTQYF.

This clone was seen once. Here the CDR3 reads CASSRSTYGYTF. CDR3 bases: TGCGCCAGCAGCCGCTCAACTTATGGCTACACCTTC. The rearrangement links TRBV5-1 to TRBJ1-2, with no clear D. This CDR3 has 12 amino acids. Germline V gene lookup returns CDR1 SGHRS and CDR2 YFSETQ. Trimming removed 4 bases at V and 5 bases at J, with 9 bases between.

V is TRBV6-6 and J is TRBJ1-2, with TRBD1 as a possible D gene (6 bases). Trimming stripped 1 base from V and 3 bases from J, with 15 bases between. Germline CDR1 reads MNHNY; CDR2 reads SVGAGI (reference sequence). CDR3 length equals 16 residues. The CDR3 nucleotides are TGTGCCAGCAGTTACTTCCGGGACACCGTCGACTATGGCTACACCTTC. Translation: CASSYFRDTVDYGYTF.

The chain combines TRBV15 with TRBJ2-1; TRBD2 aligns across 9 bases. Trimming at V came to 6 bases and at J to 5 bases, leaving 5 bases not matched to a gene. CDR1 LNHNV and CDR2 YYDKDF come from the germline V gene (reference sequence). The CDR3 is 14 amino acids. The CDR3 nucleotides read TGTGCCACCAGAGGGCGGGAGGGTCACAATGAGCAGTTCTTC. This gives the protein CATRGREGHNEQFF.

The V call is TRBV5-1, the J call TRBJ2-2; unclear D gene. The CDR3 runs 14 residues. The ends were cut back, 0 bases at V and 4 bases at J, with 7 bases in the middle. CDR1 SGHRS and CDR2 YFSETQ come from the germline V gene. The CDR3 bases are TGCGCCAGCAGCTTGGGGCAGTCCACCGGGGAGCTGTTTTTT. This sequence encodes CASSLGQSTGELFF.

The chain joins TRBV7-8 to TRBJ2-4; D gene unclear. This CDR3 is built from 14 residues. V was pared by 1 base and J by 1 base, with 5 bases between. Per germline, CDR1 SGHVS and CDR2 FQNEAQ. Written as DNA, the CDR3 is TGTGCCAGCAGCTTAGTTGCGGCCAAAAACATTCAGTACTTC. Protein product: CASSLVAAKNIQYF.

The chain recombines TRBV4-1 with TRBJ1-2; perhaps TRBD1 as D (6 bases). With 0 bases removed from V and 3 bases from J, the gap between germline ends came to 17 bases. The CDR3 runs to 17 residues. The germline gives CDR1 MGHRA, CDR2 YSYEKL. CDR3 nucleotides: TGCGCCAGCAGCCAAGATTGGGTACAGGGCTTCGACTATGGCTACACCTTC. As protein: CASSQDWVQGFDYGYTF.

The genes are TRBV10-3 and TRBJ1-1; no definite D call. Per germline, CDR1 ENHRY and CDR2 SYGVKD. The CDR3 totals 14 residues. V was cut by 6 bases and J by 3 bases, with 14 bases left in between. The CDR3 DNA follows: TGTGCCATCAGGCCAGGAGTTTTTGACACTGAAGCTTTCTTT. This translates into CAIRPGVFDTEAFF.

The genes are TRBV28 and TRBJ1-1, with D possibly being TRBD1 (5 bases). The CDR3 has 13 amino acids. V shed 3 bases and J shed 5 bases, with 10 bases lying between them. CDR1 and CDR2 from the germline V gene are MDHEN and SYDVKM. Here the CDR3 DNA reads TGTGCCAGCAGTTTGACAGTCTTGACTGAAGCTTTCTTT. It yields the protein CASSLTVLTEAFF.

The CDR3 nucleotides are TGTGCCATCAGTGAGTCAGGCAGGGATCACTACGAGCAGTACTTC. Protein sequence: CAISESGRDHYEQYF. The rearrangement uses TRBV10-3 and TRBJ2-7, with D maybe TRBD1 (5 bases). In germline, CDR1 is ENHRY, CDR2 SYGVKD. The CDR3 loop spans 15 amino acids. V was clipped by 0 bases and J by 3 bases, with 12 bases between them.

This chain joins TRBV9 and TRBJ2-2; tentatively, D is TRBD2 (5 bases). The ends were cut back, 4 bases at V and 5 bases at J, with 9 bases in the middle. This CDR3 is 13 amino acids long. In germline, CDR1 is SGDLS, CDR2 YYNGEE. The CDR3 sequence is CASSKLGTGELFF. CDR3 in DNA: TGTGCCAGCAGCAAACTAGGGACCGGGGAGCTGTTTTTT.

The chain carries TRBV10-3 and TRBJ2-7, with a weak D call TRBD1 (6 bases). V was trimmed by 4 bases and J by 1 base, leaving 11 bases between them. CDR1 and CDR2 from the germline V gene are ENHRY and SYGVKD. The CDR3 covers 14 residues. The CDR3 region is CAISVQQGSYEQYF. As DNA, the CDR3 is TGTGCCATCAGTGTGCAGCAGGGGTCCTACGAGCAGTACTTC.

This clone was seen a single time. V usage is TRBV7-2 and J usage is TRBJ2-7, with 10 positions matching TRBD2. The CDR3 loop spans 15 amino acids. Germline values: CDR1 SGHTA, CDR2 FQGNSA. With 3 bases clipped from V and 9 bases from J, the junction kept 11 bases outside the gene matches. In DNA form, the CDR3 reads TGTGCCAGCAGCTTTCGAGCGGGAGGGCCTTGGGGGCAGTACTTC. This codes for CASSFRAGGPWGQYF.

The chain uses TRBV18 and TRBJ1-3; no firm D call. Trimming took off 11 bases at V and 1 base at J, with 12 bases between the two ends. The CDR3 has 13 amino acids. The germline V gene has CDR1 KGHSH and CDR2 LQKENI. The CDR3 DNA follows: TGTGCCCTCCGTGGGGTTTCTGGAAACACCATATATTTT. This gives the protein CALRGVSGNTIYF.

The V gene is TRBV15, the J gene TRBJ2-1, with D possibly matching TRBD1 (6 bases). CDR3 length equals 15 residues. The V gene's germline CDR1 is LNHNV and CDR2 YYDKDF (reference sequence). Trimming stripped 5 bases from V and 4 bases from J, with 15 bases between. CDR3 loop: CATSLSRGRYNEQFF. The DNA for the CDR3 is TGTGCCACCAGCCTAAGCAGGGGACGGTACAATGAGCAGTTCTTC.

This chain connects TRBV9 to TRBJ2-3, with 13 bases identical to TRBD2. Germline loops: CDR1 SGDLS, CDR2 YYNGEE. There are 16 residues in the CDR3. V gave up 4 bases and J gave up 5 bases; unmatched junction bases: 7. CDR3 sequence: CASSFTSGRAGDTQYF. Written as DNA, the CDR3 is TGTGCCAGCAGCTTTACTAGCGGGAGGGCCGGAGATACGCAGTATTTT.

This clone was detected only once. The chain uses TRBV18 and TRBJ2-7; the D gene is possibly TRBD2 (8 bases). V lost 3 bases to trimming and J lost 0 bases, with 21 bases between them. Germline CDR1 is KGHSH and CDR2 is LQKENI. CDR3 size: 18 residues. Here the CDR3 DNA reads TGTGCCAGCTCACCGCTGGGACAGATACTAGCGGACTCCTACGAGCAGTACTTC. Protein sequence: CASSPLGQILADSYEQYF. Combining the CDR3 with reference TRBV18 and TRBJ2-7 gives the whole variable domain NAGVMQNPRHLVRRRGQEARLRCSPMKGHSHVYWYRQLPEEGLKFMVYLQKENIIDESGMPKERFSAEFPKEGPSILRIQQVVRGDSAAYFCASSPLGQILADSYEQYFGPGTRLTVT.

This clone showed up just a few times. The rearrangement joins TRBV18 to TRBJ1-2; D perhaps matches TRBD1 (5 bases). This CDR3 spans 15 amino acids. Trimming pared 6 bases from V and 4 bases from J, leaving 18 bases between. Germline V gene lookup returns CDR1 KGHSH and CDR2 LQKENI. DNA for the CDR3: TGTGCCAGCTCCCTGGGACCGGCTGGGGGCTATGGCTACACCTTC. As protein: CASSLGPAGGYGYTF.

Comments on this clone: Other DNA variants within this sample encode the same CDR3. The chain uses TRBV27 and TRBJ1-2; D possibly corresponds to TRBD1 (5 bases). Germline V gene lookup returns CDR1 MNHEY and CDR2 SMNVEV (reference sequence). CDR3 length equals 13 residues. V lost 6 bases, J lost 8 bases, and 16 bases lay in between. The CDR3 DNA is TGTGCCAGCAGCCTCCGGGGGGTATACGGCTACACCTTC. As protein: CASSLRGVYGYTF.

The rearrangement uses TRBV18 and TRBJ2-5, with D maybe TRBD2 (5 bases). The germline V and J ends were trimmed by 8 bases and 2 bases, with 15 bases remaining between them. Germline V gene data show CDR1 as KGHSH and CDR2 as LQKENI. The CDR3 loop spans 14 amino acids. The CDR3 protein is CASLTEGNQETQYF. DNA for the CDR3: TGTGCCAGCCTCACCGAGGGAAATCAAGAGACCCAGTACTTC.

The rearrangement links TRBV6-6 to TRBJ2-7; D not resolved. Trimming took off 3 bases at V and 3 bases at J, with 15 bases between the two ends. CDR3 length equals 15 residues. Germline lookup yields CDR1 MNHNY and CDR2 SVGAGI (reference sequence). CDR3 residues: CASSYHQLKDYEQYF. The CDR3 nucleotides read TGTGCCAGCAGTTATCACCAGCTTAAGGACTACGAGCAGTACTTC.

The chain recombines TRBV6-5 with TRBJ2-3, with 7 positions matching TRBD2. The CDR3 loop spans 15 amino acids. Per germline, CDR1 MNHEY and CDR2 SVGAGI. The V segment lost 4 bases and the J segment 4 bases; nucleotides outside the gene matches: 8. The CDR3 bases are TGTGCCAGCAGTTTAGCGGGTTCCTGGGCAGATACGCAGTATTTT. Amino acids: CASSLAGSWADTQYF.

CDR3 nucleotide sequence: TGTGCCAGCAGCTTAAGGGACGGGCACTCCTACGAGCAGTACTTC. Protein: CASSLRDGHSYEQYF. This chain links TRBV7-8 with TRBJ2-7, with D perhaps assigned TRBD1 or TRBD2 (5 bases each). Germline assignment: CDR1 SGHVS and CDR2 FQNEAQ. V was clipped by 2 bases and J by 0 bases, with 11 bases between them. The CDR3 contains 15 residues. Using reference TRBV7-8 and TRBJ2-7 for the parts outside the CDR3, the full variable domain is GAGVSQSPRYKVAKRGQDVALRCDPISGHVSLFWYQQALGQGPEFLTYFQNEAQLDKSGLPSDRFFAERPEGSVSTLKIQRTQQEDSAVYLCASSLRDGHSYEQYFGPGTRLTVT.

The chain uses TRBV2 and TRBJ2-1; 8 positions agree with TRBD1. The germline gives CDR1 SNHLY, CDR2 FYNNEI. Unmatched junction bases numbered 9, after V lost 4 bases and J lost 7 bases. The CDR3 extends over 15 amino acids. The CDR3 region is CASSGRDRQLNEQFF. CDR3 nucleotides: TGTGCCAGCAGTGGCCGGGACAGGCAGCTTAATGAGCAGTTCTTC.